This T cell receptor beta chain was retrieved from a study of blood T cell repertoires in COVID-19 (TCRdb year 2020). In the study overall: The collaborator samples originated in the United States, Italy and Spain and spanned the acute and convalescent phases of COVID-19. Samples were obtained from the ongoing ImmuneRACE study (first 160 participants) and from some 1,200 subjects provided by 6 global collaborators. A de-identified subject ID, COVID-19 status, age in years and sex were almost always included in the sample metadata. Where available, HLA class I and class II types were obtained from metadata supplied by the sample provider rather than from assay-based typing. The repertoires were released in a freely available public database intended as a resource for research on the immune response to SARS-CoV-2. Deeply sampled blood TCRbeta repertoires from subjects exposed to, actively infected with, or recovered from COVID-19 were included in the dataset. The material from the prospective study consisted of cDNA or gDNA derived from T cells, B-cell-depleted T cells, or PBMCs.

TCRbeta CDR3 regions were amplified from genomic DNA by means of the immunoSEQ Assay, a bias-controlled multiplex PCR. The published analysis was carried out like this. The number of nucleated cells in each sample was estimated by amplification of reference gene primers within the assay. To quantify the absolute abundance of each unique TCRbeta CDR3 rearrangement, sequence reads were collapsed and filtered. Productive Simpson clonality was computed per sample as the square root of Simpson's diversity index over productive rearrangements. Drawn from immuneACCESS, this table holds only the in-frame rearrangements with V and J called that TCRdb kept. Clones are partly lost; checked studies trace under half to an unresolved V gene and leave the rest unexplained. That table supplies the V and J calls and clone size; D and trimming were determined from the DNA. The sample table shows some 150,000 clones, and around 83% are seen once. The ten top clones hold roughly an eighth of the sample.

CDR1 and CDR2 (SGHRS, YFSETQ) derive from the germline V gene. The germline V end is reduced by 4 bases and the J end by 5 bases; junction bases left unmatched: 6. Its CDR3 holds 15 amino acids, cysteine through phenylalanine. The DNA shown is the 45-base CDR3, in frame from base 1. One collaborating source in Seattle enrolled patients during active infection and followed them longitudinally through the course of disease. Whole blood was collected in K2EDTA tubes by collaborating institutions according to the institutions' own protocols. For TCRbeta analysis, collaborators shipped samples as frozen whole blood, isolated PBMCs, or DNA extracted from either of those sample types. Comments on this clone: The antigen it binds to is not known. Per-base qualities were not stored, and no clone one base away is much larger.

Study-wide conclusions, independent of this receptor: Clinical and demographic metadata were provided uncurated, with the amount varying by source and participant.

The sample consisted of peripheral blood. Rearrangement joined TRBV5-1 to TRBJ2-1; TRBD2 aligns with 10 central bases. This clonotype was obtained from a woman in her fifties or sixties with COVID-19, enrolled during active disease. The base sequence is TGCGCCAGCAGCCCCAGCGGGGGGGCCCACAATGAGCAGTTCTTC. Its coded protein is CASSPSGGAHNEQFF.